Given below is one TCR beta chain in context. These data belong to a study of technical replicates of blood from a handful of donors. The germline V gene has CDR1 ENHRY and CDR2 SYGVKD. The CDR3 extends over 15 amino acids. V lost 2 bases to trimming and J lost 0 bases, with 8 bases between them. Only in-frame clones appear in the TCRdb table, and some are missing; sequencing was by immunoSEQ multiplex PCR. The profile shows 95,000 or so clones, 85% to 95% of them singletons. This receptor was taken from a human donor in good health. The V and J genes are TRBV10-3 and TRBJ2-1; D may be TRBD1 (5 bases). What was sequenced was T cells isolated from PBMCs. Here the CDR3 DNA reads TGTGCCATCAGTGAGACAGGACGCTCCTACAATGAGCAGTTCTTC. Translating gives CAISETGRSYNEQFF.